This TCR beta chain is from a study of blood T cell repertoires in COVID-19. Whole-study context: The origin of the acute and convalescent COVID-19 samples was the United States, Italy and Spain.

V dropped 4 bases and J dropped 4; count of bases not matched to a gene: 7. This CDR3 contains 15 residues. Germline CDR1 is SGHRS and CDR2 is YFSETQ. Ages ranged from roughly 18 to 95 years, with residence in 24 US areas. Study processing details: Cell counts per sample came from amplifying reference gene primers. Assay used: immunoSEQ multiplex PCR; TCRdb lists only in-frame clones, some missing. The D gene and trimming were derived from the DNA, and the V and J assignments and clone size from that table. The sample shows about 140,000 clones, about four fifths of them seen only once. Sequencing used PBMCs or T cells enriched from blood (not recorded which). The source of this sequence is a man in his forties with acute COVID-19. J is TRBJ2-1 and V is TRBV5-1; 8 bases line up with TRBD2. The CDR3 spells CASSLLTSGYNEQFF. DNA of the CDR3: TGCGCCAGCAGCCTCCTTACTAGCGGATACAATGAGCAGTTCTTC.